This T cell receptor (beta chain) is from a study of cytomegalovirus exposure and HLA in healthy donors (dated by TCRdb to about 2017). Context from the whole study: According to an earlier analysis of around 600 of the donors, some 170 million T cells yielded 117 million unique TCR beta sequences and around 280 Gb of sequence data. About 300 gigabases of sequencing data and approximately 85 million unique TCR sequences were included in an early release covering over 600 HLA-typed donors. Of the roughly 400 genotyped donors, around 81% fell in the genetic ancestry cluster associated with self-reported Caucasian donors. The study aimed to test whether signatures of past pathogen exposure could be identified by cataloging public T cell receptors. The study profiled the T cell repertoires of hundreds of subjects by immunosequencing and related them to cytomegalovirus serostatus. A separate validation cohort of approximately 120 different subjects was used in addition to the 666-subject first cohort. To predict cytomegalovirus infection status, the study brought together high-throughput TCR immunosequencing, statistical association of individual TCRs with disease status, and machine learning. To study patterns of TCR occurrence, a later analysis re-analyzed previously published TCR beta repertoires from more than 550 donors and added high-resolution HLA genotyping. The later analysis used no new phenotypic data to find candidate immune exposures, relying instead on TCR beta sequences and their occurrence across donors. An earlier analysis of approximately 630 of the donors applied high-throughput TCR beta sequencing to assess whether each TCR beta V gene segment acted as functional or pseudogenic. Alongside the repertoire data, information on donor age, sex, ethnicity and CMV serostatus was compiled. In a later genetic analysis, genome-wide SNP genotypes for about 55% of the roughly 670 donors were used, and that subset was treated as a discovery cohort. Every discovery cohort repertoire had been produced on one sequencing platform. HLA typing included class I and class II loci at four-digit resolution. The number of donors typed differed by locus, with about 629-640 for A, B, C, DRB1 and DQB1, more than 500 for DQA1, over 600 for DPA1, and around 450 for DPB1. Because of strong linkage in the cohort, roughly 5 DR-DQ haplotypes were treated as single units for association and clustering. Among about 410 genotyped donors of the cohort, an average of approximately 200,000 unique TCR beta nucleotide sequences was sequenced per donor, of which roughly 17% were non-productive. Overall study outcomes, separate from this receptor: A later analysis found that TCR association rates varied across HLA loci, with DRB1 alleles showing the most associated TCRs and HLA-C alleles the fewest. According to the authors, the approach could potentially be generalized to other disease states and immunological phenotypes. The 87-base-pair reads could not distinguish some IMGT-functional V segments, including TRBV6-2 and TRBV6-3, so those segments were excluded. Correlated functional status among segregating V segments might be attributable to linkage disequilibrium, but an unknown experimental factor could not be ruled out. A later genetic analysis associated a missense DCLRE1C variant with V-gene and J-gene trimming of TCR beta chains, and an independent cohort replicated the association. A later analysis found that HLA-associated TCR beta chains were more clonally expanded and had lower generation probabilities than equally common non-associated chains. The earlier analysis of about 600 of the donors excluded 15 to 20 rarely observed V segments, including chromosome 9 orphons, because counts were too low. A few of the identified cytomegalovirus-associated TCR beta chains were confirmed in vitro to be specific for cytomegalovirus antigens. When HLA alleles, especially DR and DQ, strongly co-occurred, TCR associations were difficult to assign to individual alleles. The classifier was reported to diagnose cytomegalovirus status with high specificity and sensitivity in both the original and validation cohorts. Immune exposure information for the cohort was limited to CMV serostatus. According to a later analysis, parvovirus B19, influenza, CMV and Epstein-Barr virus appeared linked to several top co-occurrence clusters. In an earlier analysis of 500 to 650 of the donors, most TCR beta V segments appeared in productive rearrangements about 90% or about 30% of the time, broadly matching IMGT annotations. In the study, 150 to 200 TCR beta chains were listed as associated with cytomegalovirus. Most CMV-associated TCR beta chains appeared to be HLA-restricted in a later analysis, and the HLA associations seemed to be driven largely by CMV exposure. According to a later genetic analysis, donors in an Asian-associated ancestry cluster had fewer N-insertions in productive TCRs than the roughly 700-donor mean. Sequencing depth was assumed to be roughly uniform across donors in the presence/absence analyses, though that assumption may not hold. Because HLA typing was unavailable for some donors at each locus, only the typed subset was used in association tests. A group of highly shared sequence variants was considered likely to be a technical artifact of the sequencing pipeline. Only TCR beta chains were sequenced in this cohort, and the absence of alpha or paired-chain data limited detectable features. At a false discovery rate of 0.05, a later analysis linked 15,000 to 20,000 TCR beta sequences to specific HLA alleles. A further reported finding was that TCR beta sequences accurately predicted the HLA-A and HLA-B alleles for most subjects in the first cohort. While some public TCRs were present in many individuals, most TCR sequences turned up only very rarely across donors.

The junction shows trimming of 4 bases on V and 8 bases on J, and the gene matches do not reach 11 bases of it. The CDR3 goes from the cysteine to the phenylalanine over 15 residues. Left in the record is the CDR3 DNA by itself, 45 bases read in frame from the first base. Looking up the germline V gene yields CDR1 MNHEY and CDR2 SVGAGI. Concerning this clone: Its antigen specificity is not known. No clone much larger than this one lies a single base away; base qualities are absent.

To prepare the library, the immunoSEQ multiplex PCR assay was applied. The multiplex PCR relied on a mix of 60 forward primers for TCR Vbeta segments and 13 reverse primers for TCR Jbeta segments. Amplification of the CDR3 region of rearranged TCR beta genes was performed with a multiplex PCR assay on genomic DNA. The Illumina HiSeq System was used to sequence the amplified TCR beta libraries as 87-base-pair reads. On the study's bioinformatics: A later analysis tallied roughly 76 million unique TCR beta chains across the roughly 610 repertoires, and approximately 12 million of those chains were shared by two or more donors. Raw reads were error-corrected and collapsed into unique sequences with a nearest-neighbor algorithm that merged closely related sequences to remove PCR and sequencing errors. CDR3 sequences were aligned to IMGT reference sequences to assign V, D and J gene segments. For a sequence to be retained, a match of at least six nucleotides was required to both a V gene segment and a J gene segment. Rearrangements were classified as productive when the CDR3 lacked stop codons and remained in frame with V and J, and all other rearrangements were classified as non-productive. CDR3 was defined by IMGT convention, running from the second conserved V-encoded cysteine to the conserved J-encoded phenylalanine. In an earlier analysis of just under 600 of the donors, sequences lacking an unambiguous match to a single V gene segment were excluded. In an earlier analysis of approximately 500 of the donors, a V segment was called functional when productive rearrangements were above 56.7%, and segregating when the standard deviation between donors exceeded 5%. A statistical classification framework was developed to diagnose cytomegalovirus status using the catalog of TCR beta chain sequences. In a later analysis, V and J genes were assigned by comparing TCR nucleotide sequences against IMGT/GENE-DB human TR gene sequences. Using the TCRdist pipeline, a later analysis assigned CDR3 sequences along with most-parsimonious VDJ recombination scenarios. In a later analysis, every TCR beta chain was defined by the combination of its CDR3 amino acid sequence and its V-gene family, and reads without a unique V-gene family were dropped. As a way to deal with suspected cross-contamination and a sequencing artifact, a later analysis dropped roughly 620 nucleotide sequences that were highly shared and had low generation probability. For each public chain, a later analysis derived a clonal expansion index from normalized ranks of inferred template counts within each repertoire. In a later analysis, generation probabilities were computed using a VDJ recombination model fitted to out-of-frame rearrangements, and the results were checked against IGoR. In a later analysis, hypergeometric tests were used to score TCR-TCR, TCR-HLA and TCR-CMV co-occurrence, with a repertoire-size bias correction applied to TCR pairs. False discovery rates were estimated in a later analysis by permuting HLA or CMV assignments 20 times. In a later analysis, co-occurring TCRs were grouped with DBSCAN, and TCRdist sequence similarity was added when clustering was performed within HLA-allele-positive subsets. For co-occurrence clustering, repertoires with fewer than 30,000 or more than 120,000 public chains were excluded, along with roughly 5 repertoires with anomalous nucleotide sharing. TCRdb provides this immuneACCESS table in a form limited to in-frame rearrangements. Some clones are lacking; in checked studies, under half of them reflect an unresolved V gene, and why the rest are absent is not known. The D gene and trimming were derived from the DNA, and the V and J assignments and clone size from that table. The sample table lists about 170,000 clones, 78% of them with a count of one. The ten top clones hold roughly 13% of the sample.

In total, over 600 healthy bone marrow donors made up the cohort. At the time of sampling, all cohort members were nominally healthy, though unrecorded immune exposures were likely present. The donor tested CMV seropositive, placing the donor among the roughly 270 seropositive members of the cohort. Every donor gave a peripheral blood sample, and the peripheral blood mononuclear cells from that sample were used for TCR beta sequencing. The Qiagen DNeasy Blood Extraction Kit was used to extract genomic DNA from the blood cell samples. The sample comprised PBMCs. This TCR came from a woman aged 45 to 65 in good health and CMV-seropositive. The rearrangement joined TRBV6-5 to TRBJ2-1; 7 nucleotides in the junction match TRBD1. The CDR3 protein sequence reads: CASSFRQGYSDEQFF. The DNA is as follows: TGTGCCAGCAGTTTTCGACAGGGCTATAGCGATGAGCAGTTCTTC.